The following is a T cell receptor beta chain sequence with its context. The sample originates from a study of blood T cells in healthy people across ages. A J-beta primer mix and a sample-barcoded 5' primer were used in a second PCR of roughly 6 to 11 cycles. In TCRdb, the 5' RACE reads were re-called with MiXCR into one record per CDR3 protein. The sample holds 850,000 to 1,100,000 distinct CDR3 sequences, around two fifths seen once. Trimming removed 5 bases from V and 3 bases from J, with 17 bases in between. The CDR3 length is 15 residues. The TCR was taken from a man aged 18 to 29 in good health. Specimen: blood. V and J are TRBV12-3 or TRBV12-4 and TRBJ2-7; D unclear. The CDR3 loop is CASSPSGSGVYEQYF. As DNA, the CDR3 is TGTGCCAGCAGTCCAAGTGGGTCAGGCGTCTACGAGCAGTACTTC.